This TCR beta chain was profiled in a study of OX40 agonist ivuxolimab in advanced cancers. Study-level background: Ivuxolimab was delivered to patients intravenously every 2 weeks at doses spanning 0.01 to 10 mg/kg. Treatment received earlier with anti-PD-1, anti-PD-L1 or anti-CTLA-4 agents was allowed, and under 50% had some.

Assay used: immunoSEQ multiplex PCR; TCRdb lists only in-frame clones, some missing. The top ten clones hold around 2.9% of a sample with about 70,000 clones, 87% of them seen once. The sample was CD4+ or CD8+ T cells sorted from blood, taken in a trial of the OX40 agonist ivuxolimab. The TCR originated in an adult with an advanced solid tumor such as melanoma, head and neck, liver or kidney cancer.

CDR3 bases: TGTACCACCTCCCGGGACAGGGACGAGCAGTACTTC. It encodes CTTSRDRDEQYF. The J gene is TRBJ2-7, the V gene TRBV6-1; TRBD1 matches at 9 bases. This CDR3 contains 12 residues. CDR1 and CDR2 from the germline V gene are MNHNS and SASEGT.